This T cell receptor beta chain was captured in a study of Graves' ophthalmopathy and Graves' hyperthyroidism. Study-level findings and limits: Blood shared most expanded thyroid clonotypes above 0.001 frequency.

The table lists this clonotype with many counts. Its antigen is as yet unknown. From RNA, the CDR3 regions of TCR beta chains were amplified and sequenced. An initial RT-PCR round employing HTBI primers preceded a second-round multiplex PCR. One entry per CDR3 protein, called by TCRdb with MiXCR from the multiplex PCR reads. The sample contains about 210,000 distinct CDR3 sequences, 25% to 30% of which appear only once. With a duration under 3 months, ophthalmopathy in the donors showed moderate-to-severe activity, CAS ≥3 and NOSPECS ≥4. The CDR3 totals 14 residues. Germline assignment: CDR1 DFQATT and CDR2 SNEGSKA (reference sequence). The V segment lost 7 bases and the J segment 8 bases; nucleotides outside the gene matches: 16.

The TCR sequence derives from a man aged 45-65 years with Graves' ophthalmopathy. Input material: peripheral blood. The chain is built from TRBV20-1 and TRBJ1-1, with 7 bases matching TRBD1. This CDR3 reads CSGPSPGQVGEAFF. Here the CDR3 DNA reads TGCAGTGGCCCTAGTCCCGGACAGGTTGGAGAAGCTTTCTTT.